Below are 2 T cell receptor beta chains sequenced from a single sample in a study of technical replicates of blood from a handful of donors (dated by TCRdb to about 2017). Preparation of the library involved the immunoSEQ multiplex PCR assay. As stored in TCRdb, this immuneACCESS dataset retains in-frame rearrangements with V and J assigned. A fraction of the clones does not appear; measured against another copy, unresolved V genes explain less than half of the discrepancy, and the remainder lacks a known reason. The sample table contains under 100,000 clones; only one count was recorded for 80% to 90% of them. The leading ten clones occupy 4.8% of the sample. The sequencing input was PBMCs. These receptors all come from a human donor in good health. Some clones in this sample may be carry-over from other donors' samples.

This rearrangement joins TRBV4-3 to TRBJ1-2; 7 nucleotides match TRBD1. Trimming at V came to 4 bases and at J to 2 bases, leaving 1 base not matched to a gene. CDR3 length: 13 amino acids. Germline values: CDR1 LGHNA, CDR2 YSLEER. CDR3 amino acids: CASSPGQNYGYTF. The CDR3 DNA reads TGCGCCAGCAGCCCGGGACAGAACTATGGCTACACCTTC.

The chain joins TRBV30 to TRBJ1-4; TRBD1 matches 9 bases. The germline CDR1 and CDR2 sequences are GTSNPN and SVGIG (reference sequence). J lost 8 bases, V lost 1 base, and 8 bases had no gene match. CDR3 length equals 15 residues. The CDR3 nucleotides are TGTGCCTGGAGTGGCGGGACAGGGTATTTCGAAAAACTGTTTTTT. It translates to CAWSGGTGYFEKLFF.